The text below deals with one TCR beta chain. This sample was included in a study of OX40 agonist ivuxolimab in advanced cancers. Clones were read by immunoSEQ multiplex PCR, and TCRdb kept only the in-frame ones, dropping some. The data show 80,000 or so clones, 80% to 95% seen once. The CDR3 totals 17 residues. The chain combines TRBV21-1 with TRBJ2-3; the D call of TRBD2 is as the table states it, not checked on the DNA. TRBV21-1 is marked as a pseudogene. This TCR derives from an adult with an advanced solid tumor such as melanoma, head and neck, liver or kidney cancer. This sample comprised CD4+ or CD8+ T cells sorted from blood, obtained in a trial of the OX40 agonist ivuxolimab. CDR3 sequence (DNA): TGTGCCAGCAGCAAAGGCGCTAGCGGGAGAGGCACAGATACGCAGTATTTT. Residues: CASSKGASGRGTDTQYF.